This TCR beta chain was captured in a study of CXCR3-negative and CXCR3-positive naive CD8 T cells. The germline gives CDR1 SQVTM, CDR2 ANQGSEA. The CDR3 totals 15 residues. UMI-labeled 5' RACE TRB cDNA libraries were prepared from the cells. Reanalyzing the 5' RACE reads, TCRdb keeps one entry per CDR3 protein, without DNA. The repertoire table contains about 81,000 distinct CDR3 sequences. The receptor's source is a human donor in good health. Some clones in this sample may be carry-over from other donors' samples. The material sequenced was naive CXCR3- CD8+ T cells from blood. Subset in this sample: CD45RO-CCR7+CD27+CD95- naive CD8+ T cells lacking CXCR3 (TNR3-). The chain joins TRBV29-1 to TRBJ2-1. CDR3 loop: CSVETDRSSYNEQFF.